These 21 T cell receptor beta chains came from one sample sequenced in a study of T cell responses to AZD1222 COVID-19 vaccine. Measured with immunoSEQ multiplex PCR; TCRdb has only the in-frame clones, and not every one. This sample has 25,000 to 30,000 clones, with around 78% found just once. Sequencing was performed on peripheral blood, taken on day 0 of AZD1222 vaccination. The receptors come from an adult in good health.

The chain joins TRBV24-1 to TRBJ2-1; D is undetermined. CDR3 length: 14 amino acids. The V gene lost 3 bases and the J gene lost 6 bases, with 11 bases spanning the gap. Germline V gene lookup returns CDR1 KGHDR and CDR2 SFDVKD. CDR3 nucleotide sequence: TGTGCCACCAGTGATGGCCGGCCGCTCAATGAGCAGTTCTTC. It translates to CATSDGRPLNEQFF.

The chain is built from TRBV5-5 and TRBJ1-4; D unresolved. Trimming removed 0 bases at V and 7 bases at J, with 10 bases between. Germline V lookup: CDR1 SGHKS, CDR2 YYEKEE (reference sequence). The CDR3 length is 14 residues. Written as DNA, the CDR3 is TGTGCCAGCAGCTTGGGAGATTCGCGTGAAAAACTGTTTTTT. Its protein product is CASSLGDSREKLFF.

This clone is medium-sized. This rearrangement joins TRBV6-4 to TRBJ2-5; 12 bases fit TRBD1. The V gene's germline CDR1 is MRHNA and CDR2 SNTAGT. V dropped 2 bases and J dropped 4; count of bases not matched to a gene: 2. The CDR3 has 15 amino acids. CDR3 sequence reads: CASSDGTGGAETQYF. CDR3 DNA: TGTGCCAGCAGTGACGGGACAGGGGGCGCAGAGACCCAGTACTTC.

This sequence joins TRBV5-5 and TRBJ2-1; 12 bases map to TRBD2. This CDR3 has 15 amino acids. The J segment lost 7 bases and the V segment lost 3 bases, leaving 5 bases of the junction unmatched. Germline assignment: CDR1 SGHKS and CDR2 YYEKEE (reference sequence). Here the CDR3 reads CASSSTSGGRNEQFF. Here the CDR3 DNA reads TGTGCCAGCAGCTCCACTAGCGGGGGGAGGAATGAGCAGTTCTTC.

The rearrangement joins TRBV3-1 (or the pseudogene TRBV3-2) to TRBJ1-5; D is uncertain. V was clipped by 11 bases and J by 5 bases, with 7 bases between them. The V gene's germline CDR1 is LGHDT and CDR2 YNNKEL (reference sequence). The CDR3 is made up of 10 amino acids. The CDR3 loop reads CALLDQPQHF. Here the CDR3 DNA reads TGTGCCTTACTGGATCAGCCCCAGCATTTT.

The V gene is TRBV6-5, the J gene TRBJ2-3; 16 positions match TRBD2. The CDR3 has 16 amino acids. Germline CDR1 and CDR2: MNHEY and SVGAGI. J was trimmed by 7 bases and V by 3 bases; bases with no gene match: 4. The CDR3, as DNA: TGTGCCAGCAGTTATGGGACTAGCGGGAGGGTGAATACGCAGTATTTT. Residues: CASSYGTSGRVNTQYF.

The CDR3 DNA reads as TGCGCCAGCAGCCCGACGGGTAACGAGCAGTACTTC. As protein: CASSPTGNEQYF. The V call is TRBV5-1, the J call TRBJ2-7; no definite D call. Trimming cost V 4 bases and J 5 bases, with 10 bases left between them. The CDR3 loop spans 12 amino acids. Germline V CDR1 and CDR2: SGHRS, YFSETQ.

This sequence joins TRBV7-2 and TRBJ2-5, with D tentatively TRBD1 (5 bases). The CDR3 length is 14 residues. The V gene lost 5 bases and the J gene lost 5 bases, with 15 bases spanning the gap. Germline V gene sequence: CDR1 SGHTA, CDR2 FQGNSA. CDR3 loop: CASSPWQGPETQYF. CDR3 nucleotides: TGTGCCAGCAGCCCATGGCAGGGTCCGGAGACCCAGTACTTC.

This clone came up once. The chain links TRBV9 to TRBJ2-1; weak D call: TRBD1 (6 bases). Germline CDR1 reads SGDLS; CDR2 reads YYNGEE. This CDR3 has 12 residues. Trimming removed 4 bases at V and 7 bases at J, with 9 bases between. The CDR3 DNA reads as TGTGCCAGCAGCCCAGGGGTAAATGAGCAGTTCTTC. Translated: CASSPGVNEQFF.

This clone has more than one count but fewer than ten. The DNA of the CDR3 is TGTGCCAGCAGTCCAGGACAGGACTATGGCTACACCTTC. Encoded protein: CASSPGQDYGYTF. V and J are TRBV14 and TRBJ1-2; 7 bases line up with TRBD1. CDR3 size: 13 residues. Trimming removed 6 bases from V and 3 bases from J; junction bases left unmatched: 4. Germline V CDR1 and CDR2: SGHDN, FVKESK. Variable domain in full (rest from reference TRBV14 and TRBJ1-2): EAGVTQFPSHSVIEKGQTVTLRCDPISGHDNLYWYRRVMGKEIKFLLHFVKESKQDESGMPNNRFLAERTGGTYSTLKVQPAELEDSGVYFCASSPGQDYGYTFGSGTRLTVV.

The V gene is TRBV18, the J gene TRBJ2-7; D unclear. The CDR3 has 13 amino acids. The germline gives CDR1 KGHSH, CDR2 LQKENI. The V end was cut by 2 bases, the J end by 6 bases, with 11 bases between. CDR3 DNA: TGTGCCAGCTCACCAGTGCCAGGCTCCGAGCAGTACGTC. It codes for CASSPVPGSEQYV.

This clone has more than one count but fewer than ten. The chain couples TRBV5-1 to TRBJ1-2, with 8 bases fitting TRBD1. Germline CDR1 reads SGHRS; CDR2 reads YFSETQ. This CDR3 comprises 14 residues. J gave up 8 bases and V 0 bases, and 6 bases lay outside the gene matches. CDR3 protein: CASSLGTGMGGYTF. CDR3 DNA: TGCGCCAGCAGCTTGGGGACAGGGATGGGAGGCTACACCTTC.

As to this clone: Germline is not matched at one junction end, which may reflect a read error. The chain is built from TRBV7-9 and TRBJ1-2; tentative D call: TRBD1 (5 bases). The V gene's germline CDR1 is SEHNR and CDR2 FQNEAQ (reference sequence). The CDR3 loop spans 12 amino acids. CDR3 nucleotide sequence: TGTGCCAGCAGCTTAGGTGGGGCGGCAGAATTCTTC. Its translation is CASSLGGAAEFF. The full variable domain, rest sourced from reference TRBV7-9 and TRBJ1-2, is DTGVSQNPRHKITKRGQNVTFRCDPISEHNRLYWYRQTLGQGPEFLTYFQNEAQLEKSRLLSDRFSAERPKGSFSTLEIQRTEQGDSAMYLCASSLGGAAEFFGSGTRLTVV.

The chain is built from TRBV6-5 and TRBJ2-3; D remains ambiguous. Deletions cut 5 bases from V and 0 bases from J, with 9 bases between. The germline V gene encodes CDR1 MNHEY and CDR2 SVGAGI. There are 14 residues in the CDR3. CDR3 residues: CASSRTDSTDTQYF. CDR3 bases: TGTGCCAGCAGTCGGACGGATAGCACAGATACGCAGTATTTT.

The CDR3: CASSGQGYTYEQYF. CDR3 DNA: TGCGCCAGCAGTGGACAGGGATATACCTACGAGCAGTACTTC. V usage is TRBV10-1 and J usage is TRBJ2-7; 7 nucleotides line up with TRBD1. The CDR3 has 14 amino acids. The V and J ends lost 4 bases and 2 bases, in that order; junction bases with no gene match: 5. The germline CDR1 and CDR2 sequences are WNHNN and SYGVQD (reference sequence).

CDR3 protein: CASSLVQREDGELFF. CDR3 DNA: TGTGCCAGCAGCTTAGTCCAGCGGGAGGACGGGGAGCTGTTTTTT. The chain carries TRBV7-8 and TRBJ2-2; 9 bases agree with TRBD2. The CDR3 spans 15 residues. Losses at the gene ends were 1 base for V and 7 bases for J; bases not matched to a gene: 4. The germline V gene has CDR1 SGHVS and CDR2 FQNEAQ.

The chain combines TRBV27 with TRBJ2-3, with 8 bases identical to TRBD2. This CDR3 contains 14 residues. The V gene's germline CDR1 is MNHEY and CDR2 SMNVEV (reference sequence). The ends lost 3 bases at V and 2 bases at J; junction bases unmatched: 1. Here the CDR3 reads CASSFSGITDTQYF. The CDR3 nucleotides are TGTGCCAGCAGTTTTAGCGGGATCACAGATACGCAGTATTTT.

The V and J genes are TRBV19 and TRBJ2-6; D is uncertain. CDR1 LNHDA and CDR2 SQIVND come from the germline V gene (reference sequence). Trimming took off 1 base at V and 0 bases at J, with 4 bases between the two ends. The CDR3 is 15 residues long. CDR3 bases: TGTGCCAGTAGTATAGGGGACTCTGGGGCCAACGTCCTGACTTTC. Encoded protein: CASSIGDSGANVLTF.

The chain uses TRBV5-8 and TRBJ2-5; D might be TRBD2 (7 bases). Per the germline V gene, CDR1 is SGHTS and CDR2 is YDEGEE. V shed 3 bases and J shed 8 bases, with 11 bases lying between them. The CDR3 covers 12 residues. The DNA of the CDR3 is TGTGCCAGCAGCTGGGAGGGGGGAACCCAGTACTTC. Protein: CASSWEGGTQYF.

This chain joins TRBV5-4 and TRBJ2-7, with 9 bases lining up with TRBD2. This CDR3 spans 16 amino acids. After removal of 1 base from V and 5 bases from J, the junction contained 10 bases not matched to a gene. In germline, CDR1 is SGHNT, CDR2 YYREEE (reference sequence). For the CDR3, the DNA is TGTGCCAGCAGCTTGAAGTTTGCGGGAGGGCTCGACGAGCAGTACGTC. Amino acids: CASSLKFAGGLDEQYV.

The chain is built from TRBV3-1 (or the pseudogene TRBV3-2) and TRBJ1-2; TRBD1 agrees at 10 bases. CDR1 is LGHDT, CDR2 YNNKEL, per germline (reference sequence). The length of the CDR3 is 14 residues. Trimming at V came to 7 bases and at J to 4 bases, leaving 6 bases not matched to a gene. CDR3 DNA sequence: TGTGCCAGCACCTCCGGGACAGGGGCCTATGGCTACACCTTC. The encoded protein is CASTSGTGAYGYTF.